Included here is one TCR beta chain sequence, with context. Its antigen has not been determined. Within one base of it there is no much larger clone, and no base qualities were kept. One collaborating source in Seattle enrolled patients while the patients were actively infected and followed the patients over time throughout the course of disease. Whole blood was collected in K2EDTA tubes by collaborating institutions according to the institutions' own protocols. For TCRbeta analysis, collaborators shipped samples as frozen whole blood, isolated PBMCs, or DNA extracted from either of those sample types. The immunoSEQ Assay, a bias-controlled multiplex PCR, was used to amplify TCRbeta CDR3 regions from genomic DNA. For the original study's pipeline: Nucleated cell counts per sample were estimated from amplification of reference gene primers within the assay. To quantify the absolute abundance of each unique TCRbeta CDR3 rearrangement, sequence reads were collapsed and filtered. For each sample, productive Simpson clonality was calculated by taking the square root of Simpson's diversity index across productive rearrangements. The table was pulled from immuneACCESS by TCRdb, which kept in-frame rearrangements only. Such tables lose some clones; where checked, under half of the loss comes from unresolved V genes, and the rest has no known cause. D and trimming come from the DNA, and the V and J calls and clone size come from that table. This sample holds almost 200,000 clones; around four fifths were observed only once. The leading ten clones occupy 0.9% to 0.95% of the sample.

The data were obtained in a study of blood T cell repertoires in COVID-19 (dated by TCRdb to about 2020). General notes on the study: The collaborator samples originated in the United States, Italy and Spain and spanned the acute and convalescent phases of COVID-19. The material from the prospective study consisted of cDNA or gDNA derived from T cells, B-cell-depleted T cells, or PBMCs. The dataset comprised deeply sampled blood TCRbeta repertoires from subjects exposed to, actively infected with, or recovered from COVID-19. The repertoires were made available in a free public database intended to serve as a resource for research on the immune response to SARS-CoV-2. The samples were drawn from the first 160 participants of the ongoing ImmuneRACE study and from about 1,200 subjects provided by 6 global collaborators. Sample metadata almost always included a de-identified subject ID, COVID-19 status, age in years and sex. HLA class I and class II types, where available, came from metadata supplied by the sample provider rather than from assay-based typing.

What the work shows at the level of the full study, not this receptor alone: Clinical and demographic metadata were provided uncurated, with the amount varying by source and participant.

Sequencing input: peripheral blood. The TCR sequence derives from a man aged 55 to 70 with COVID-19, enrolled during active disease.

The CDR3 loop reads CASSMVGRNYEQYF. The DNA sequence is TGTGCCAGTAGTATGGTGGGCAGAAACTACGAGCAGTACTTC. The chain links TRBV19 with TRBJ2-7; the D gene remains uncertain. CDR1 and CDR2, per the germline V gene (reference sequence), are LNHDA and SQIVND. V is pared back by 3 bases and J by 3 bases, with 12 bases lying between the germline termini. The CDR3 covers 14 residues, taking in both the cysteine and the phenylalanine. Solely the CDR3 DNA is kept, with 42 bases framed from the first base.